This TCR beta chain is from a study of chemoradiotherapy in HPV16-positive cancers. Background on the study: Candidate HPV-specific clones and shared TCR motifs came from a couple of HPV16-positive patients.

The CDR3 extends over 14 amino acids. CDR1 is SEHNR, CDR2 FQNEAQ, per germline (reference sequence). V shed 4 bases, J shed 5 bases, and the junction held 3 bases outside the gene matches. Over chemoradiotherapy, repertoires were sampled more than once. Profiling relied on immunoSEQ multiplex PCR, and the TCRdb table lists in-frame clones only, not all of them. The table lists about 7,800 clones, about 67% of them singletons, with roughly 29% in the top ten. The chain is built from TRBV7-9 and TRBJ2-5, with 11 bases lining up with TRBD2. The clonotype comes from a human donor with HPV-associated anogenital cancer. The sample here was taken from a patient who underwent chemoradiotherapy. In DNA form, the CDR3 reads TGTGCCAGCAGCTACTCTAGCGGGGGGGAGACCCAGTACTTC. Protein: CASSYSSGGETQYF.